This T cell receptor (beta chain) was identified during a study of T cells in Graves' hyperthyroidism and ophthalmopathy. Using RNA transcripts as the source, TCR beta CDR3 regions were amplified. First-round RT-PCR with HTBI primers amplified the TCR CDR3 region. In TCRdb, the multiplex PCR reads were re-called with MiXCR into one record per CDR3 protein. The profile shows 700,000 or so distinct CDR3 sequences, about 15% of them singletons. This clonotype was detected a few times. V was clipped by 2 bases and J by 2 bases; unmatched bases: 5. The CDR3 length is 15 residues. The V gene's germline CDR1 is MNHEY and CDR2 SMNVEV (reference sequence).

The source is a man aged 18 to 29 with Graves' hyperthyroidism. The chain combines TRBV27 with TRBJ1-2, with 7 bases that match TRBD1. The sequencing sample was made of blood. CDR3 bases: TGTGCCAGCAGTTTAACACGGACAGGCAACTATGGCTACACCTTC. It translates to CASSLTRTGNYGYTF.